Listed below are T cell receptor beta chains from one sample, sequenced in a study of cytomegalovirus exposure and HLA in healthy donors. Assay: immunoSEQ multiplex PCR; the TCRdb copy retains only in-frame clones and omits some. Of fewer than 110,000 clones in the sample, around 80% were seen once. Sequenced material: PBMCs. Receptors originate from a woman between 18 and 29 years old in good health and CMV-seropositive. CDR3s include the opening cysteine and the closing phenylalanine or tryptophan. A D gene is named only where the DNA matches it firmly. Clone size is shown for a subset of rows, as once, few, many or a class of expanded clone.

clone size,V gene,J gene,D gene,CDR3 protein,CDR3 DNA
NA,TRBV27,TRBJ1-5,TRBD1,CASSPGTGSNQPQHF,TGTGCCAGCAGTCCTGGGACAGGGAGTAATCAGCCCCAGCATTTT
NA,TRBV5-4,TRBJ1-1,NA,CASSLVVRGTEAFF,TGTGCCAGCAGCCTGGTCGTGCGGGGGACTGAAGCTTTCTTT
few,TRBV10-3,TRBJ1-2,NA,CAISVDSGYTF,TGTGCCATCAGTGTTGATAGTGGCTACACCTTC
NA,TRBV5-8,TRBJ2-5,TRBD1,CASSEKSYRGRSTQETQYF,TGTGCCAGCAGCGAGAAGTCGTACAGGGGGCGAAGCACGCAAGAGACCCAGTACTTC
NA,TRBV7-3,TRBJ1-1,NA,CASSILQGPLGGTEAFF,TGTGCCAGCAGCATCCTACAGGGTCCATTAGGGGGAACTGAAGCTTTCTTT
NA,TRBV10-2,TRBJ2-7,NA,CASSFPGLSYEQYF,TGCGCCAGCAGTTTTCCGGGACTCTCCTACGAGCAGTACTTC
NA,TRBV5-1,TRBJ1-4,NA,CASSLVGDMGEKLFF,TGCGCCAGCAGCTTGGTAGGGGATATGGGTGAAAAACTGTTTTTT
NA,TRBV5-1,TRBJ1-2,TRBD1,CASSLSPGQGDYGYTF,TGCGCCAGCAGCTTGTCCCCGGGACAGGGAGACTATGGCTACACCTTC
NA,TRBV5-4,TRBJ1-2,TRBD1,CASSLSTGVGYTF,TGTGCCAGCAGCTTGTCGACAGGGGTCGGCTACACCTTC
NA,TRBV11-2,TRBJ2-7,NA,CASSPLDKGYEQYF,TGTGCCAGCAGCCCCTTGGACAAGGGATACGAGCAGTACTTC
NA,TRBV4-2,TRBJ1-4,NA,CASSQGGGLEKLFF,TGTGCCAGCAGCCAAGGGGGGGGCCTAGAAAAACTGTTTTTT
NA,TRBV9,TRBJ2-3,NA,CASSAGLTRTDTQYF,TGTGCCAGCAGCGCCGGACTCACCCGCACAGATACGCAGTATTTT
NA,TRBV10-3,TRBJ2-1,NA,CAIGGATGAYNEQFF,TGTGCCATCGGGGGGGCGACAGGGGCCTACAATGAGCAGTTCTTC
once,TRBV10-3,TRBJ1-2,TRBD1,CAISEDRGPSHTF,TGTGCCATCAGTGAGGACAGGGGGCCTTCCCACACCTTC
NA,TRBV7-9,TRBJ2-7,NA,CASSSTGTYEQYF,TGTGCCAGCAGCTCAACAGGGACCTACGAGCAGTACTTC
NA,TRBV18,TRBJ2-1,TRBD2,CASSPSGAGRNEQFF,TGTGCCAGCTCACCATCGGGAGCGGGAAGGAATGAGCAGTTCTTC
NA,TRBV7-3,TRBJ2-1,NA,CASSLTSGVVQFF,TGTGCCAGCAGCTTAACGTCGGGAGTCGTGCAGTTCTTC
NA,TRBV4-3,TRBJ1-5,NA,CASSQDRTGQPQHF,TGCGCCAGCAGCCAAGATAGAACGGGGCAGCCCCAGCATTTT
NA,TRBV2,TRBJ1-1,NA,CASSGFIREAFF,TGTGCCAGCAGTGGATTTATTCGGGAAGCTTTCTTT
NA,TRBV18,TRBJ2-3,TRBD2,CASSPLAGVSTDTQYF,TGTGCCAGCTCACCATTAGCGGGGGTTAGCACAGATACGCAGTATTTT
NA,TRBV2,TRBJ2-2,TRBD1,CASRGPQGALLTGELFF,TGTGCCAGCAGGGGGCCACAGGGGGCACTTCTCACCGGGGAGCTGTTTTTT
NA,TRBV5-1,TRBJ2-5,TRBD2,CASSAVASGHQETQYF,TGCGCCAGCAGCGCCGTGGCTAGCGGCCACCAAGAGACCCAGTACTTC
NA,TRBV7-3,TRBJ2-1,NA,CASSLKPGNEQFF,TGTGCCAGCAGCTTAAAGCCTGGCAATGAGCAGTTCTTC
NA,TRBV9,TRBJ2-3,NA,CASSVATQADTQYF,TGTGCCAGCAGCGTAGCTACCCAGGCAGATACGCAGTATTTT
NA,TRBV10-3,TRBJ2-7,NA,CATLWGGPIYEQYF,TGTGCCACCCTATGGGGGGGGCCTATCTACGAGCAGTACTTC
NA,TRBV25-1,TRBJ1-5,TRBD1,CASSDNRLGTGNQPQHF,TGTGCCAGCAGTGATAACCGCCTTGGGACAGGGAATCAGCCCCAGCATTTT
NA,TRBV5-1,TRBJ2-2,NA,CASSLRSTGELFF,TGCGCCAGCAGCTTGCGGTCCACCGGGGAGCTGTTTTTT
once,TRBV7-2,TRBJ2-3,TRBD2,CASSYTGGDTQYF,TGTGCCAGCAGCTACACGGGGGGGGATACGCAGTATTTT
NA,TRBV2,TRBJ2-5,TRBD2,CASSKGGGGATKTQYF,TGTGCCAGCAGCAAGGGAGGCGGGGGGGCGACGAAGACCCAGTACTTC
NA,TRBV7-3,TRBJ2-1,TRBD2,CASSRLAGGPIPNEQFF,TGTGCCAGCAGCCGACTAGCGGGGGGGCCTATCCCCAATGAGCAGTTCTTC
once,TRBV27,TRBJ2-1,TRBD2,CASSSETSGRVNEQFF,TGTGCCAGCAGCTCCGAGACTAGCGGGAGAGTAAATGAGCAGTTCTTC
NA,TRBV4-1,TRBJ2-7,NA,CASSQIALQGKRNEQYF,TGCGCCAGCAGCCAGATTGCTCTACAGGGTAAGAGGAACGAGCAGTACTTC
NA,TRBV4-3,TRBJ2-7,TRBD2,CASSQDRGRGLAGINEQYF,TGCGCCAGCAGCCAAGATCGGGGTAGAGGGCTAGCGGGAATCAACGAGCAGTACTTC
NA,TRBV27,TRBJ1-2,NA,CASSLFADNYGYTF,TGTGCCAGCAGTTTATTTGCGGATAACTATGGCTACACCTTC
NA,TRBV9,TRBJ2-3,TRBD2,CASSVGPSGGTDTQYF,TGTGCCAGCAGCGTAGGACCTAGCGGCGGCACAGATACGCAGTATTTT
NA,TRBV5-1,TRBJ2-3,NA,CASSWDTPSTDTQYF,TGCGCCAGCAGCTGGGACACCCCTAGCACAGATACGCAGTATTTT
few,TRBV5-4,TRBJ1-3,NA,CASSISTGGFGNTIYF,TGTGCCAGCAGCATAAGTACAGGTGGTTTTGGAAACACCATATATTTT
NA,TRBV9,TRBJ2-3,TRBD1,CASSVTGASTDTQYF,TGTGCCAGCAGCGTAACAGGGGCTAGCACAGATACGCAGTATTTT
NA,TRBV28,TRBJ1-2,NA,CASSREGIAYGYTF,TGTGCCAGCAGCAGGGAGGGGATCGCCTATGGCTACACCTTC
few,TRBV28,TRBJ2-1,NA,CASSLTGFGGSSNEQFF,TGTGCCAGCAGTCTAACAGGTTTCGGGGGTAGTTCAAATGAGCAGTTCTTC
NA,TRBV28,TRBJ2-7,NA,CASSATGPSSYEQYF,TGTGCCAGCAGTGCTACTGGTCCCTCGAGCTACGAGCAGTACTTC
NA,TRBV5-4,TRBJ1-2,TRBD1,CASSLGDRNYGYTF,TGTGCCAGCAGCTTGGGGGACAGGAACTATGGCTACACCTTC
NA,TRBV19,TRBJ2-7,NA,CASSQIASPAGEQYF,TGTGCCAGTAGTCAAATAGCGTCCCCAGCCGGCGAGCAGTACTTC
NA,TRBV15,TRBJ2-5,NA,CATSRPTGKETQYF,TGTGCCACCAGCAGACCAACAGGGAAAGAGACCCAGTACTTC
few,TRBV28,TRBJ1-4,NA,CASSLPQGRVGLREKLFF,TGTGCCAGCAGTTTACCCCAGGGGAGGGTTGGGCTGCGTGAAAAACTGTTTTTT
NA,TRBV18,TRBJ2-7,NA,CASSPGGVTYEQYF,TGTGCCAGCTCACCTGGAGGGGTCACCTACGAGCAGTACTTC
NA,TRBV9,TRBJ2-5,NA,CASSVEGLETQYF,TGTGCCAGCAGCGTGGAGGGGTTGGAGACCCAGTACTTC
few,TRBV6-5,TRBJ1-4,TRBD1,CASSYSRTGAGKLFF,TGTGCCAGCAGTTACTCGAGGACAGGGGCGGGAAAACTGTTTTTT
NA,TRBV5-1,TRBJ1-2,TRBD1,CASSFRGQGGGYTF,TGCGCCAGCAGCTTCCGGGGACAGGGAGGTGGCTACACCTTC
NA,TRBV18,TRBJ2-1,TRBD2,CASSQTSGGYNEQFF,TGTGCCAGCTCACAAACTAGCGGGGGCTACAATGAGCAGTTCTTC
NA,TRBV15,TRBJ1-5,NA,CATSRDVTDNQPQHF,TGTGCCACCAGCAGAGATGTAACAGACAATCAGCCCCAGCATTTT
NA,TRBV10-3,TRBJ2-5,NA,CATSDRQEETQYF,TGTGCCACCAGCGACAGGCAGGAAGAGACCCAGTACTTC
NA,TRBV9,TRBJ2-6,NA,CASSPQALRSGANVLTF,TGTGCCAGCAGCCCGCAGGCTCTACGCTCTGGGGCCAACGTCCTGACTTTC
NA,TRBV5-4,TRBJ2-5,TRBD2,CASSFGTSGGAGETQYF,TGTGCCAGCAGCTTCGGGACTAGCGGGGGGGCGGGGGAGACCCAGTACTTC